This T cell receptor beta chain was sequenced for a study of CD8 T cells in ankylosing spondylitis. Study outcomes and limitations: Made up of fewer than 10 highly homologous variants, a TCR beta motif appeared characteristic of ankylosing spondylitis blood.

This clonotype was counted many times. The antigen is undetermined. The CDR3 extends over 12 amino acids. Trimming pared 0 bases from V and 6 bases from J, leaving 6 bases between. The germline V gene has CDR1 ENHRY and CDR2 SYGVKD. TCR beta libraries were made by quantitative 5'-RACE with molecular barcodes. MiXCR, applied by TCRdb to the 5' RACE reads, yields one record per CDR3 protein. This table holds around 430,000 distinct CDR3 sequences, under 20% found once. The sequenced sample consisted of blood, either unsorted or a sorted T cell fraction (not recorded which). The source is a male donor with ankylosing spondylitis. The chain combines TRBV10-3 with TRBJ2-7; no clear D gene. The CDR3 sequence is CAISESSGEQYF. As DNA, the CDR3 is TGTGCCATCAGTGAGTCGTCGGGCGAGCAGTACTTC.